The 25 T cell receptor beta chains below come from one sample, sequenced in a study of cytomegalovirus exposure and HLA in healthy donors. PCR primers comprised 60 Vbeta and 13 Jbeta primers. Sequencing was performed with immunoSEQ multiplex PCR; in TCRdb, only in-frame clones are kept and a portion is missing. The data show about 180,000 clones, 80% seen once. Sequencing was done on a sample of PBMCs. Receptors originate from a man aged 35-49 years in good health and CMV-seronegative.

This chain links TRBV7-9 with TRBJ2-1; tentatively, D is TRBD1 (5 bases). The V end lost 4 bases, the J end lost 0 bases, and 13 bases lay between the germline ends. From germline, CDR1 is SEHNR and CDR2 FQNEAQ (reference sequence). CDR3 length equals 16 residues. The CDR3 reads CASSWTTSFSYNEQFF. The CDR3 DNA is TGTGCCAGCAGCTGGACAACAAGTTTCTCCTACAATGAGCAGTTCTTC.

The chain has TRBV6-1 and TRBJ2-2; 11 bases fit TRBD2. This CDR3 has 16 residues. With V trimmed by 3 bases and J by 5 bases, 5 bases remained unmatched. In germline, CDR1 is MNHNS, CDR2 SASEGT. DNA for the CDR3: TGTGCCAGCAGTGACGGGACTAGCGGCCCTACCGGGGAGCTGTTTTTT. Protein sequence: CASSDGTSGPTGELFF.

V usage is TRBV5-1 and J usage is TRBJ2-1, with 9 bases identical to TRBD2. Trimming at V came to 3 bases and at J to 9 bases, leaving 10 bases not matched to a gene. The CDR3 runs 15 residues. Looked up from germline, CDR1 is SGHRS and CDR2 is YFSETQ. The CDR3: CASSSGTSPSVEQFF. In DNA, the CDR3 is TGCGCCAGCAGCTCCGGGACTAGCCCATCCGTTGAGCAGTTCTTC.

The chain couples TRBV19 to TRBJ2-5, with 10 bases that match TRBD1. Germline assignment: CDR1 LNHDA and CDR2 SQIVND (reference sequence). V lost 5 bases, J lost 7 bases, and 7 bases stayed unmatched. This CDR3 contains 14 residues. CDR3 loop: CASSSTGTGATQYF. CDR3 DNA sequence: TGTGCCAGTAGTTCCACCGGGACAGGGGCGACCCAGTACTTC.

This clone has a handful of counts. J is TRBJ1-6 and V is TRBV28, with TRBD1 as a possible D gene (5 bases). Germline V lookup: CDR1 MDHEN, CDR2 SYDVKM. The CDR3 has 11 residues. Trimming stripped 2 bases from V and 15 bases from J, with 8 bases between. CDR3 nucleotide sequence: TGTGCCAGCAGTTTAACCCAGGGCCTCCACTTT. Protein sequence: CASSLTQGLHF.

J is TRBJ2-7 and V is TRBV30, with D possibly TRBD1 on 6 matching bases. V was trimmed by 0 bases and J by 3 bases, leaving 15 bases between them. The CDR3 has 15 amino acids. CDR1 and CDR2 from the germline V gene are GTSNPN and SVGIG (reference sequence). As DNA, the CDR3 is TGTGCCTGGAGTGTAAGGCAGGGGAGCGGCTACGAGCAGTACTTC. Its protein is CAWSVRQGSGYEQYF.

This clone was seen a handful of times. The V and J genes are TRBV4-2 and TRBJ2-7; TRBD2 agrees at 11 bases. Losses at the gene ends were 4 bases for V and 7 bases for J; bases not matched to a gene: 6. This CDR3 has 14 amino acids. Germline values: CDR1 LGHNA, CDR2 YNFKEQ. This CDR3 is CASSPLAGAREQYF. DNA of the CDR3: TGTGCCAGCAGCCCACTAGCGGGAGCTAGGGAGCAGTACTTC.

In its sample, this clone was seen a few times. V and J are TRBV4-1 and TRBJ2-1; 9 nucleotides match TRBD2. CDR1 and CDR2 (germline): MGHRA, YSYEKL. J was trimmed by 4 bases and V by 1 base; bases with no gene match: 5. This CDR3 contains 16 residues. The CDR3 sequence: CASSQVRLAVYNEQFF. The CDR3 bases are TGCGCCAGCAGCCAAGTTCGACTAGCGGTTTACAATGAGCAGTTCTTC.

This clone was recorded once. This rearrangement joins TRBV7-9 to TRBJ1-5; D perhaps matches TRBD1 (5 bases). Trimming removed 5 bases at V and 4 bases at J, with 9 bases between. This CDR3 region has 13 residues. In germline, CDR1 is SEHNR, CDR2 FQNEAQ (reference sequence). CDR3 loop: CASSREGNQPQHF. DNA for the CDR3: TGTGCCAGCAGCCGGGAGGGGAATCAGCCCCAGCATTTT.

J is TRBJ1-6 and V is TRBV5-6, with TRBD1 matching 12 bases. The CDR3 is 18 residues long. V dropped 2 bases and J dropped 1; count of bases not matched to a gene: 4. Germline values: CDR1 SGHDT, CDR2 YYEEEE. The CDR3 DNA reads TGTGCCAGCAGCTTTGGGACAGGGGGCAGGTCCTATAATTCACCCCTCCACTTT. Its protein product is CASSFGTGGRSYNSPLHF.

This chain joins TRBV7-2 and TRBJ1-5; D not certain. This CDR3 contains 14 residues. The ends were cut back, 5 bases at V and 4 bases at J, with 12 bases in the middle. Germline V CDR1 and CDR2: SGHTA, FQGNSA. CDR3 coding DNA: TGTGCCAGCAGCCCTACAGTGATTAATCAGCCCCAGCATTTT. This sequence encodes CASSPTVINQPQHF.

CDR3 in DNA: TGTGCCAGCAGTCGACCTACGGGACAGACGGTATACGAGCAGTACTTC. As protein: CASSRPTGQTVYEQYF. The J gene is TRBJ2-7, the V gene TRBV2, with 7 bases matching TRBD1. Germline V gene data show CDR1 as SNHLY and CDR2 as FYNNEI. The CDR3 totals 16 residues. The trim removed 5 bases at V and 4 bases at J, leaving 14 bases unmatched.

The V and J genes are TRBV7-6 and TRBJ2-3; 12 bases fit TRBD2. With 5 bases clipped from V and 2 bases from J, the junction kept 5 bases outside the gene matches. Germline lookup yields CDR1 SGHVS and CDR2 FNYEAQ. The CDR3 loop spans 16 amino acids. The CDR3 DNA reads TGTGCCAGCAGCCAACTAGCGGGGGGATACACAGATACGCAGTATTTT. It yields the protein CASSQLAGGYTDTQYF.

This chain links TRBV4-3 with TRBJ2-2, with D perhaps TRBD1 (5 bases). CDR1 LGHNA and CDR2 YSLEER come from the germline V gene. With 4 bases removed from V and 5 bases from J, the gap between germline ends came to 14 bases. The CDR3 contains 15 residues. This CDR3 reads CASSPTKRGTGELFF. The DNA of the CDR3 is TGCGCCAGCAGCCCAACAAAAAGGGGAACCGGGGAGCTGTTTTTT.

The CDR3 coding sequence is TGTGCCAGCAGTGAAGTACAGGGGGTAAACATTCAGTACTTC. This codes for CASSEVQGVNIQYF. The rearrangement links TRBV2 to TRBJ2-4, with 8 bases fitting TRBD1. Germline loops: CDR1 SNHLY, CDR2 FYNNEI. The V segment lost 1 base and the J segment 6 bases; nucleotides outside the gene matches: 2. This CDR3 region has 14 residues.

The rearrangement links TRBV5-4 to TRBJ2-6; 7 bases fit TRBD2. Germline V gene sequence: CDR1 SGHNT, CDR2 YYREEE (reference sequence). The junction had 9 bases not matched to a gene; V was cut back by 0 bases and J by 0 bases. There are 19 residues in the CDR3. The CDR3 sequence is CASSLAGGLVYSGANVLTF. CDR3 nucleotide sequence: TGTGCCAGCAGCTTGGCCGGAGGACTAGTCTACTCTGGGGCCAACGTCCTGACTTTC.

This clone came up once. J is TRBJ2-7 and V is TRBV7-2; tentative D call: TRBD1 (5 bases). This CDR3 spans 14 amino acids. V lost 5 bases and J 9 bases, leaving 20 bases between the germline ends. Germline assignment: CDR1 SGHTA and CDR2 FQGNSA. The CDR3 region is CASSPQPQVSMQYF. In DNA, the CDR3 is TGTGCCAGCAGCCCTCAACCACAGGTTTCGATGCAGTACTTC. Looking up the rest from reference TRBV7-2 and TRBJ2-7 gives the full variable domain: GAGVSQSPSNKVTEKGKDVELRCDPISGHTALYWYRQSLGQGLEFLIYFQGNSAPDKSGLPSDRFSAERTGGSVSTLTIQRTQQEDSAVYLCASSPQPQVSMQYFGPGTRLTVT.

The genes are TRBV2 and TRBJ2-1, with TRBD2 as a possible D gene (5 bases). V was pared by 6 bases and J by 8 bases, with 8 bases between. Germline V gene lookup returns CDR1 SNHLY and CDR2 FYNNEI. The CDR3 covers 11 residues. CDR3 nucleotide sequence: TGTGCCAGCAGGAGGGAGTATGAGCAGTTCTTC. Protein sequence: CASRREYEQFF.

The chain couples TRBV19 to TRBJ2-4; 9 nucleotides agree with TRBD2. In germline, CDR1 is LNHDA, CDR2 SQIVND (reference sequence). The trim removed 4 bases at V and 6 bases at J, leaving 10 bases unmatched. The CDR3 is 16 residues long. The CDR3 loop is CASSTQREVGRNIQYF. CDR3 in DNA: TGTGCCAGTAGTACCCAGCGGGAGGTTGGTAGAAACATTCAGTACTTC. The variable domain in full, with the rest retrieved from reference TRBV19 and TRBJ2-4, is DGGITQSPKYLFRKEGQNVTLSCEQNLNHDAMYWYRQDPGQGLRLIYYSQIVNDFQKGDIAEGYSVSREKKESFPLTVTSAQKNPTAFYLCASSTQREVGRNIQYFGAGTRLSVL.

The chain combines TRBV9 with TRBJ2-1; tentatively, D is TRBD2 (6 bases). The V gene's germline CDR1 is SGDLS and CDR2 YYNGEE. The V gene lost 4 bases and the J gene lost 1 base, with 12 bases spanning the gap. The CDR3 loop spans 15 amino acids. CDR3 DNA: TGTGCCAGCAGCCCGCTGGGGGGATCCTACAATGAGCAGTTCTTC. This gives the protein CASSPLGGSYNEQFF.

The V call is TRBV15, the J call TRBJ1-2, with TRBD1 matching over 9 bases. J lost 8 bases, V lost 0 bases, and 10 bases had no gene match. Germline CDR1 and CDR2: LNHNV and YYDKDF (reference sequence). CDR3 length: 16 amino acids. The CDR3, as DNA: TGTGCCACCAGCAGAGAAACCTCGAGGACAGGGGTGGGCTACACCTTC. This codes for CATSRETSRTGVGYTF.

This chain connects TRBV7-2 to TRBJ1-5; 10 bases agree with TRBD1. CDR3 length: 15 residues. The trim removed 0 bases at V and 7 bases at J, leaving 3 bases unmatched. CDR1 and CDR2 from the germline V gene are SGHTA and FQGNSA. The CDR3, as DNA: TGTGCCAGCAGCTTAGCGCTGGACAGGGGGCAGCCCCAGCATTTT. It codes for CASSLALDRGQPQHF.

The J gene is TRBJ1-2, the V gene TRBV5-4; D gene unclear. V lost 5 bases and J lost 8, with 16 bases in between. Germline CDR1 is SGHNT and CDR2 is YYREEE (reference sequence). The CDR3 is 13 residues long. Written as DNA, the CDR3 is TGTGCCAGCAGTAGCAAGTCCGGGTACGGCTACACCTTC. Translated, it gives CASSSKSGYGYTF.

The gene calls are TRBV9 and TRBJ2-2, with 8 bases lining up with TRBD1. J gave up 7 bases and V 0 bases, and 8 bases lay outside the gene matches. This CDR3 has 16 amino acids. Germline CDR1 and CDR2: SGDLS and YYNGEE. The CDR3 nucleotides read TGTGCCAGCAGCGTAGCGGCAGGGGGCGGTGTCGGGGAGCTGTTTTTT. This sequence encodes CASSVAAGGGVGELFF.

This clone was counted a few times. V gene TRBV5-5 combines with J gene TRBJ2-3; TRBD2 matches at 7 bases. The CDR3 contains 16 residues. With 4 bases clipped from V and 1 base from J, the junction kept 9 bases outside the gene matches. Per germline, CDR1 SGHKS and CDR2 YYEKEE (reference sequence). The CDR3: CASSLGGAGGTDTQYF. The CDR3 region has the DNA TGTGCCAGCAGCCTTGGCGGGGCGGGGGGCACAGATACGCAGTATTTT.